Each of the 29 T cell receptor beta chains below was sequenced from the same sample in a study of regulatory T cells in long-lasting Graves disease. Sample time point: newly diagnosed GD, antithyroid drugs for less than 3 months. Preparation of the TCR library used RNA extracted from PBMCs. The TCR beta library used iRepertoire HTBI primers with Arm-PCR amplification of CDR3. TCRdb analysed the multiplex PCR reads with MiXCR anew, one entry per CDR3 protein. The sample comprises around 500,000 distinct CDR3 sequences, more than 15% of which are singletons, and 20% to 25% rests with the top ten. A further study also used this sample, focusing on T cells in Graves' hyperthyroidism and ophthalmopathy.

Sequencing was performed on peripheral blood mononuclear cells (PBMCs), taken at new diagnosis, from a patient treated with antithyroid drugs. These receptors came from a woman aged 35 to 60 with Graves disease.

The gene calls are TRBV5-1 and TRBJ1-1, with D maybe TRBD1 (5 bases). The CDR3 covers 12 residues. V lost 8 bases, J lost 8 bases, and 16 bases lay in between. Germline values: CDR1 SGHRS, CDR2 YFSETQ. This CDR3 reads CASRGTGREAFF. CDR3 bases: TGCGCCAGTAGAGGGACGGGCCGAGAAGCTTTCTTT.

This sequence joins TRBV9 and TRBJ1-4; 7 bases agree with TRBD1. The V segment lost 0 bases and the J segment 8 bases; nucleotides outside the gene matches: 7. The V gene's germline CDR1 is SGDLS and CDR2 YYNGEE. The CDR3 runs to 15 residues. The CDR3, as DNA: TGTGCCAGCAGCGTAGCTGAGGGGGCTGGGGAAAAACTGTTTTTT. This sequence encodes CASSVAEGAGEKLFF.

This clonotype has a count of ten or more. J is TRBJ2-2 and V is TRBV11-2, with TRBD2 identical over 9 bases. V shed 4 bases and J 4 bases; nucleotides not matched to a gene: 16. The CDR3 spans 19 residues. The V gene's germline CDR1 is SGHAT and CDR2 FQNNGV. CDR3 DNA sequence: TGTGCCAGCAGCTCCCTAGCGGGGACGTTTTTACGAGGCACCGGGGAGCTGTTTTTT. It specifies CASSSLAGTFLRGTGELFF.

In this sample, this clonotype turned up many times. The CDR3 nucleotides read TGTGCCAGCTCATCGGGACGGATCCAAGAGACCCAGTACTTC. It specifies CASSSGRIQETQYF. V gene TRBV18 combines with J gene TRBJ2-5; the D gene could be TRBD1 or TRBD2 (5 bases each). This CDR3 is built from 14 residues. V shed 5 bases and J shed 1 base, with 11 bases lying between them. Per germline, CDR1 KGHSH and CDR2 LQKENI. The full variable domain, rest sourced from reference TRBV18 and TRBJ2-5, is NAGVMQNPRHLVRRRGQEARLRCSPMKGHSHVYWYRQLPEEGLKFMVYLQKENIIDESGMPKERFSAEFPKEGPSILRIQQVVRGDSAAYFCASSSGRIQETQYFGPGTRLLVL.

This clonotype was counted a few times. The chain couples TRBV4-1 to TRBJ2-5; 7 nucleotides line up with TRBD2. J was trimmed by 4 bases and V by 7 bases; bases with no gene match: 6. From germline, CDR1 is MGHRA and CDR2 YSYEKL. The CDR3 spans 13 residues. CDR3 DNA sequence: TGCGCCAGCACCCCTGTAGCGGGAGAGACCCAGTACTTC. As protein: CASTPVAGETQYF.

About this clonotype: A clone one base away is much larger, so this may be a read error. The chain couples TRBV3-1 to TRBJ2-1; D not resolved. The CDR3 has 13 amino acids. Per germline, CDR1 LGHDT and CDR2 YNNKEL (reference sequence). The CDR3 nucleotides are TGTGTCAGCAGCCCTACACCCTTAGGTGAGCAGTTCTTC. This gives the protein CVSSPTPLGEQFF.

The V and J genes are TRBV15 and TRBJ2-1; weak D call: TRBD2 (5 bases). V was clipped by 6 bases and J by 13 bases, with 16 bases between them. The germline CDR1 and CDR2 sequences are LNHNV and YYDKDF (reference sequence). The CDR3 runs 12 residues. The CDR3 loop is CATRGRSSTQFF. Written as DNA, the CDR3 is TGTGCCACCAGGGGGAGATCCTCCACCCAGTTCTTC.

CDR3 in amino acids: CASSLDQAGVNDGTDTQYF. The CDR3, as DNA: TGTGCCAGCAGCTTAGACCAAGCGGGGGTGAATGATGGCACAGATACGCAGTATTTT. The gene calls are TRBV7-9 and TRBJ2-3; 8 bases fit TRBD2. The length of the CDR3 is 19 residues. V lost 1 base and J lost 1; bases outside the gene matches: 13. Germline V gene lookup returns CDR1 SEHNR and CDR2 FQNEAQ (reference sequence). The full variable domain, rest sourced from reference TRBV7-9 and TRBJ2-3, is DTGVSQNPRHKITKRGQNVTFRCDPISEHNRLYWYRQTLGQGPEFLTYFQNEAQLEKSRLLSDRFSAERPKGSFSTLEIQRTEQGDSAMYLCASSLDQAGVNDGTDTQYFGPGTRLTVL.

This clonotype was counted many times. The chain has TRBV5-1 and TRBJ2-2, with D unresolved. V gave up 0 bases and J gave up 0 bases, with 6 bases separating them. Germline loops: CDR1 SGHRS, CDR2 YFSETQ. CDR3 length: 15 amino acids. This chain's CDR3 is CASSLERANTGELFF. In DNA form, the CDR3 reads TGCGCCAGCAGCTTGGAACGGGCGAACACCGGGGAGCTGTTTTTT.

This clonotype has at least ten counts. CDR3 region: CASSLAGDGSPSGGYTF. The CDR3 DNA reads TGTGCCAGCAGTTTAGCGGGAGACGGAAGCCCGAGCGGTGGCTACACCTTC. V usage is TRBV12-3 or TRBV12-4 and J usage is TRBJ1-2; D is undetermined. With 0 bases removed from V and 7 bases from J, the gap between germline ends came to 21 bases. The CDR3 totals 17 residues.

This clonotype appeared many times. The V gene is TRBV12-5, the J gene TRBJ2-7, with D possibly being TRBD1 (6 bases). Germline CDR1 reads LGHNT; CDR2 reads FRNRAP. V was cut by 8 bases and J by 7 bases, with 15 bases left in between. CDR3 length: 12 residues. CDR3 DNA sequence: TGTGCTAGTTGGGAGACAGGCGGGGAGCAGTACTTC. It translates to CASWETGGEQYF.

Many counts were recorded for this clonotype. J is TRBJ2-1 and V is TRBV18, with 7 positions matching TRBD1. This CDR3 region has 14 residues. Germline assignment: CDR1 KGHSH and CDR2 LQKENI. The V gene end was trimmed by 1 base and the J gene end by 9 bases; junction bases not matched to a gene: 6. The CDR3: CASSPQRGRIEQFF. In nucleotides, the CDR3 is TGTGCCAGCTCACCACAAAGGGGGCGGATTGAGCAGTTCTTC.

This clonotype came up a few times. The rearrangement joins TRBV6-1 to TRBJ2-5; 7 nucleotides align to TRBD2. The germline CDR1 and CDR2 sequences are MNHNS and SASEGT. V gave up 5 bases and J gave up 2 bases; unmatched junction bases: 8. The CDR3 has 15 amino acids. For the CDR3, the DNA is TGTGCCAGCAGTCCCCAAGCGGGGCGACAAGAGACCCAGTACTTC. It specifies CASSPQAGRQETQYF.

J is TRBJ1-4 and V is TRBV18; 9 bases fit TRBD1. This CDR3 is 16 amino acids long. V gave up 3 bases and J gave up 4 bases; unmatched junction bases: 6. Per germline, CDR1 KGHSH and CDR2 LQKENI. CDR3 nucleotides: TGTGCCAGCTCACCCCTAACAGGGGGCGTTAATGAAAAACTGTTTTTT. Its translation: CASSPLTGGVNEKLFF.

A remark on this clonotype: This may stem from a read error, because a much larger clone lies one nucleotide away. J is TRBJ2-3 and V is TRBV12-3 or TRBV12-4; 7 bases line up with TRBD2. The CDR3 covers 14 residues. CDR3 amino acids: CASSHSTSSDTLYF. The CDR3, as DNA: TGTGCCAGCAGCCATTCGACTAGCTCAGATACGCTGTATTTT.

This clonotype was picked up many times. The chain is built from TRBV7-8 and TRBJ2-4; D not certain. Trimming took 1 base from V and 0 from J, leaving 13 bases between them. Germline V gives CDR1 SGHVS, CDR2 FQNEAQ. The CDR3 covers 17 residues. The CDR3 DNA follows: TGTGCCAGCAGCTTAGAGGCAGGCGCACCAGCCAAAAACATTCAGTACTTC. It codes for CASSLEAGAPAKNIQYF.

The rearrangement uses TRBV5-1 and TRBJ2-2, with TRBD2 matching over 12 bases. Germline V gene data show CDR1 as SGHRS and CDR2 as YFSETQ. The CDR3 totals 19 residues. V gave up 2 bases and J gave up 0 bases; unmatched junction bases: 8. The CDR3 nucleotides are TGCGCCAGCAGCTTATCCCCGACTAGCGGGGGCACGAACACCGGGGAGCTGTTTTTT. As protein: CASSLSPTSGGTNTGELFF.

This clonotype showed up just a few times. This may stem from a read error, because a much larger clone lies one nucleotide away. This is likely a read error, given that the CDR3 carries no conserved phenylalanine or tryptophan at its end. The chain employs TRBV7-3 and TRBJ2-3; no firm D call. The germline V gene has CDR1 SGHTA and CDR2 FQGTGA. V was trimmed by 2 bases and J by 3 bases, leaving 12 bases between them. The CDR3 extends over 15 amino acids. The CDR3 here is CASSLEGRTTDTQYS. The CDR3 nucleotides are TGTGCCAGCAGCTTAGAAGGCAGAACTACAGATACGCAGTATTCT.

This clonotype was recorded at least ten times. The chain links TRBV5-4 to TRBJ2-1, with 11 bases identical to TRBD2. This CDR3 is 17 amino acids long. Germline V gene sequence: CDR1 SGHNT, CDR2 YYREEE (reference sequence). The V segment lost 4 bases and the J segment 7 bases; nucleotides outside the gene matches: 13. CDR3 DNA sequence: TGTGCCAGCAGCCCCATGGGTCTAGCGGGGGGCCATAATGAGCAGTTCTTC. It encodes CASSPMGLAGGHNEQFF.

The table lists this clonotype with many counts. The chain links TRBV6-2 or TRBV6-3 to TRBJ2-4, with TRBD1 identical over 7 bases. CDR1 MNHEY and CDR2 SVGEGT come from the germline V gene. The CDR3 is 13 amino acids. V was pared by 4 bases and J by 9 bases, with 6 bases of the junction left unmatched. The CDR3 sequence: CASSSQQGFIQYF. The CDR3 DNA reads as TGTGCCAGCAGTTCCCAACAGGGGTTCATTCAGTACTTC.

At least ten counts were recorded for this clonotype. The chain couples TRBV18 to TRBJ2-1; a weak D match, TRBD2 (5 bases). Germline CDR1 reads KGHSH; CDR2 reads LQKENI. V lost 2 bases to trimming and J lost 9 bases, with 14 bases between them. The CDR3 covers 14 residues. The chain's CDR3 is CASSPGDSVGEQFF. In nucleotides, the CDR3 is TGTGCCAGCTCACCAGGGGATAGCGTGGGTGAGCAGTTCTTC. Full variable domain (missing parts from reference TRBV18 and TRBJ2-1): NAGVMQNPRHLVRRRGQEARLRCSPMKGHSHVYWYRQLPEEGLKFMVYLQKENIIDESGMPKERFSAEFPKEGPSILRIQQVVRGDSAAYFCASSPGDSVGEQFFGPGTRLTVL.

This clonotype was counted ten times or more. This chain links TRBV28 with TRBJ1-1; a possible D gene is TRBD1 (6 bases). The CDR3 extends over 15 amino acids. The germline V and J ends were trimmed by 6 bases and 0 bases, with 14 bases remaining between them. The germline gives CDR1 MDHEN, CDR2 SYDVKM. The CDR3: CASRGGGPMNTEAFF. CDR3 sequence (DNA): TGTGCCAGCAGGGGGGGGGGCCCGATGAACACTGAAGCTTTCTTT.

As regards this clonotype: One base away lies a much larger clone, so this may be a sequencing read error. This rearrangement joins TRBV20-1 to TRBJ2-1; 8 nucleotides line up with TRBD2. V lost 3 bases and J lost 9; bases outside the gene matches: 13. This CDR3 is built from 15 residues. The V gene's germline CDR1 is DFQATT and CDR2 SNEGSKA (reference sequence). The CDR3 DNA reads as TGCAGTGCTAGTTGGGGACTAGTGGGGGAGGGTGAGCAGTTCTTC. The encoded protein is CSASWGLVGEGEQFF.

This clonotype was seen at least ten times. The chain joins TRBV2 to TRBJ1-1; no firm D call. Between the trimmed V and J ends, which lost 3 bases and 1 base, there was a span of 6 bases. This CDR3 region has 13 residues. Per germline, CDR1 SNHLY and CDR2 FYNNEI. CDR3 sequence (DNA): TGTGCCAGCAGTGATACGGAGAACACTGAAGCTTTCTTT. Translated: CASSDTENTEAFF. Using reference TRBV2 and TRBJ1-1 for the parts outside the CDR3, the full variable domain is EPEVTQTPSHQVTQMGQEVILRCVPISNHLYFYWYRQILGQKVEFLVSFYNNEISEKSEIFDDQFSVERPDGSNFTLKIRSTKLEDSAMYFCASSDTENTEAFFGQGTRLTVV.

This clonotype was observed at least ten times. The gene calls are TRBV3-1 and TRBJ2-2; TRBD2 matches 9 bases. Germline V gives CDR1 LGHDT, CDR2 YNNKEL (reference sequence). V dropped 10 bases and J dropped 3; count of bases not matched to a gene: 9. The length of the CDR3 is 15 residues. The CDR3 region is CATQRGLADTGELFF. The CDR3 nucleotides read TGTGCCACACAACGGGGACTAGCTGACACCGGGGAGCTGTTTTTT.

This clonotype was found a few times. An end of the junction differs from the germline gene, which may be a read error. The chain joins TRBV20-1 to TRBJ1-5, with D possibly TRBD1 on 5 matching bases. The germline gives CDR1 DFQATT, CDR2 SNEGSKA (reference sequence). The CDR3 is 14 amino acids. CDR3 protein: CSAPELGPQQPQHF. The CDR3 bases are TGCAGTGCTCCCGAATTGGGGCCTCAACAGCCTCAGCATTTT.

The V and J genes are TRBV3-1 and TRBJ2-7; D is perhaps TRBD1 (6 bases). CDR1 and CDR2 (germline): LGHDT, YNNKEL (reference sequence). Trimming removed 0 bases from V and 7 bases from J, with 16 bases in between. This CDR3 is built from 15 residues. CDR3 region: CASSQDLAGAREQYF. The CDR3 coding sequence is TGTGCCAGCAGCCAAGATCTTGCAGGGGCGCGGGAGCAGTACTTC.

This clonotype showed up just a few times. The chain combines TRBV10-3 with TRBJ1-6; possibly TRBD1 for D (5 bases). The length of the CDR3 is 12 residues. CDR1 ENHRY and CDR2 SYGVKD come from the germline V gene. The V and J ends lost 6 bases and 8 bases respectively, with 8 bases between them. CDR3 protein: CAIRGGDSPLHF. The CDR3 DNA reads TGTGCCATCAGGGGAGGGGATTCACCCCTCCACTTT.

Note on this clonotype: A much larger clone differs from this one at a single base, so this may be a read error. The chain joins TRBV28 to TRBJ2-7; D remains ambiguous. The CDR3 has 12 residues. Germline-derived CDR1 and CDR2 are MDHEN and SYDVKM. CDR3 DNA: TGTGTCAGCAGTCAGGTCACGTACGAGCAGTACTTC. This codes for CVSSQVTYEQYF. The full variable domain, with the rest looked up from reference TRBV28 and TRBJ2-7, is DVKVTQSSRYLVKRTGEKVFLECVQDMDHENMFWYRQDPGLGLRLIYFSYDVKMKEKGDIPEGYSVSREKKERFSLILESASTNQTSMYLCVSSQVTYEQYFGPGTRLTVT.